This is a list of T cell receptor beta chains from one sample in a study of spatial heterogeneity in lung cancer. MiXCR was run by TCRdb on the 5' RACE reads, yielding one entry per CDR3 protein. The sample lists approximately 1,200 distinct CDR3 sequences, roughly a quarter occurring once. The sample here was lung tumor tissue, taken at surgery. Receptors originate from a male donor with early-stage non-small cell lung cancer. CDR3s include the opening cysteine and the closing phenylalanine or tryptophan. Each record gives: clone size, CDR3 length, V gene, D gene, J gene, CDR3 DNA, CDR3 protein. The D gene is left open where the match is weak. Where a row states a size, it is once, few, many or the class of an expanded clone; other rows omit it.

NA	14	TRBV20-1	TRBD2	TRBJ2-1	TGCAGTGCTAGAGCTCGACTAGCGTTCAATGAGCAGTTCTTC	CSARARLAFNEQFF
few	17	TRBV7-2	TRBD2	TRBJ2-5	TGTGCCAGCAGCTTAGCGTGGGGACTAGCTATGGCGGAGACCCAGTACTTC	CASSLAWGLAMAETQYF
NA	11	TRBV7-9	NA	TRBJ2-7	TGTGCCAGCAAATATGAGGGAGAGCAGTACTTC	CASKYEGEQYF
NA	13	TRBV12-5	NA	TRBJ1-1	TGTGCTAGTGGTTTGCCGGATGGGACTGAAGCTTTCTTT	CASGLPDGTEAFF
NA	13	TRBV5-1	NA	TRBJ2-2	TGCGCCAGCAGCTTGTGGAACACCGGGGAGCTGTTTTTT	CASSLWNTGELFF
NA	15	TRBV14	NA	TRBJ2-1	TGTGCCAGCAGCCAAGATTACGTAAGTTGGGATGAGCAGTTCTTC	CASSQDYVSWDEQFF
few	16	TRBV1	NA	TRBJ2-4	TGCACCAGCAGCCAGGACGCCAGGATCCGCAAAAACATTCAGTACTTC	CTSSQDARIRKNIQYF
NA	13	TRBV2	TRBD1	TRBJ2-1	TGTGCCACCTCTGGGACAGGACCCAATGAGCAGTTCTTC	CATSGTGPNEQFF
NA	14	TRBV12-3/TRBV12-4	TRBD1	TRBJ2-5	TGTGCCAGCAGACCAACAGGGGGGCAAGAGACCCAGTACTTC	CASRPTGGQETQYF
medium-sized	13	TRBV9	NA	TRBJ2-7	TGTGCCAGCAGGGGACGAGGAGATCACGAGCAGTACTTC	CASRGRGDHEQYF
medium-sized	15	TRBV5-1	TRBD1	TRBJ1-4	TGCGCCAGCAGTTTTTCGACAGGGGGGAATGAAAAACTGTTTTTT	CASSFSTGGNEKLFF
medium-sized	14	TRBV12-3/TRBV12-4	NA	TRBJ1-4	TGTGCCAGCAGTTTGGCAGGGAGTAATGAAAAACTGTTTTTT	CASSLAGSNEKLFF
large	15	TRBV7-8	NA	TRBJ2-2	TGTGCCAGCAAGCTTAGGGGTGAGGACACCGGGGAGCTGTTTTTT	CASKLRGEDTGELFF
few	14	TRBV20-1	TRBD2	TRBJ2-1	TGCAGTGCTAGACTAGCGGGAGTAGGCTATGAGCAGTTCTTC	CSARLAGVGYEQFF
medium-sized	14	TRBV19	TRBD2	TRBJ2-2	TGTGCCAGTAGTAAGCGGGGGAACACCGGGGAGCTGTTTTTT	CASSKRGNTGELFF
NA	16	TRBV7-2	NA	TRBJ2-4	TGTGCCAGCAGTAAAGGGGTTGCGGGATCCGAAGGCGTTCAGTACTTC	CASSKGVAGSEGVQYF
large	14	TRBV9	NA	TRBJ2-5	TGTGCCAGCAGCGTAGGCGGGCACCAAGAGACCCAGTACTTC	CASSVGGHQETQYF
medium-sized	14	TRBV3-1	NA	TRBJ2-7	TGTGCCAGCAGCCGGGCTAGCGTTAACTACGAGCAGTACTTC	CASSRASVNYEQYF
few	13	TRBV23-1	NA	TRBJ2-3	TGCGCCAGCAGTCAATCGTCACGCGATACGCAGTATTTT	CASSQSSRDTQYF
NA	14	TRBV7-2	NA	TRBJ1-1	TGTGCCAGCAGCTTAGTAACGGTTAACACTGAAGCTTTCTTT	CASSLVTVNTEAFF
once	13	TRBV6-4	NA	TRBJ1-1	TGTGCCAGCAGTGTAACTGTACAGGGTTCGGCTTTCTTT	CASSVTVQGSAFF
few	12	TRBV28	NA	TRBJ2-5	TGTGCCAGCAGTTTAGTTTCGGAGACCCAGTACTTC	CASSLVSETQYF
NA	15	TRBV30	NA	TRBJ2-5	TGTGCCTGGACCTTAGCGGAGCCGGGAAAAGAGACCCAGTACTTC	CAWTLAEPGKETQYF
NA	14	TRBV5-6	NA	TRBJ2-7	TGTGCCAGCAGCCCCGGCCCCGCAGCCTACGAGCAGTACTTC	CASSPGPAAYEQYF
few	14	TRBV6-1	TRBD2	TRBJ2-5	TGTGCCAGCAGTGAAGGGGGGGGGCAAGAGACCCAGTACTTC	CASSEGGGQETQYF
few	17	TRBV20-1	TRBD1	TRBJ2-5	TGCAGTGCTAGAGATTGGGCGGTCGACAGGGTGCGGGAGACCCAGTACTTC	CSARDWAVDRVRETQYF
large	13	TRBV6-1	TRBD1	TRBJ2-7	TGTGCCGCTCACAGGGGGCCCTCCTACGAGCAGTACTTC	CAAHRGPSYEQYF